These 10 T cell receptor beta chains were sequenced from one sample in a study of blood T cell repertoires in COVID-19. Method: immunoSEQ multiplex PCR; TCRdb's copy keeps in-frame clones and lacks some. The table lists 330,000 or so clones, about 91% of them singletons. Sequenced: peripheral blood. The receptors stem from a man aged 25-45 years with COVID-19, enrolled during active disease.

The chain recombines TRBV19 with TRBJ2-1, with D possibly matching TRBD2 (5 bases). The V gene's germline CDR1 is LNHDA and CDR2 SQIVND (reference sequence). CDR3 length equals 16 residues. Trimming took 3 bases from V and 1 from J, leaving 13 bases between them. The chain's CDR3 is CASSIGPAGSYNEQFF. For the CDR3, the DNA is TGTGCCAGTAGTATTGGACCGGCGGGTTCCTACAATGAGCAGTTCTTC.

This clone came up a few times. The rearrangement uses TRBV28 and TRBJ2-7; D is uncertain. Germline V CDR1 and CDR2: MDHEN, SYDVKM. This CDR3 has 13 residues. V was cut by 3 bases and J by 3 bases, with 9 bases left in between. This CDR3 is CASSLESSYEQYF. CDR3 nucleotides: TGTGCCAGCAGTTTGGAGTCCAGCTACGAGCAGTACTTC. The complete variable domain, with remaining parts taken from reference TRBV28 and TRBJ2-7, reads DVKVTQSSRYLVKRTGEKVFLECVQDMDHENMFWYRQDPGLGLRLIYFSYDVKMKEKGDIPEGYSVSREKKERFSLILESASTNQTSMYLCASSLESSYEQYFGPGTRLTVT.

The rearrangement joins TRBV19 to TRBJ2-2; 11 nucleotides line up with TRBD2. The CDR3 is made up of 16 amino acids. V was pared by 5 bases and J by 5 bases, with 7 bases of the junction left unmatched. Germline assignment: CDR1 LNHDA and CDR2 SQIVND (reference sequence). CDR3 in amino acids: CASSRGTSGFTGELFF. The DNA for the CDR3 is TGTGCCAGTAGTCGGGGGACTAGCGGCTTTACCGGGGAGCTGTTTTTT. The full variable domain, rest sourced from reference TRBV19 and TRBJ2-2, is DGGITQSPKYLFRKEGQNVTLSCEQNLNHDAMYWYRQDPGQGLRLIYYSQIVNDFQKGDIAEGYSVSREKKESFPLTVTSAQKNPTAFYLCASSRGTSGFTGELFFGEGSRLTVL.

The sample holds one count of this clone. The chain has TRBV12-5 and TRBJ2-4; D might be TRBD1 (5 bases). The length of the CDR3 is 17 residues. Germline V CDR1 and CDR2: LGHNT, FRNRAP. V dropped 0 bases and J dropped 1 base, with 13 bases sitting between them. In nucleotides, the CDR3 is TGTGCTAGTGGTTTGGTTCGACCGACAGTGGCCAAAAACATTCAGTACTTC. Encoded protein: CASGLVRPTVAKNIQYF.

The chain has TRBV5-1 and TRBJ2-7; 13 bases fit TRBD2. The germline CDR1 and CDR2 sequences are SGHRS and YFSETQ. V was clipped by 4 bases and J by 7 bases; unmatched bases: 8. The CDR3 runs 15 residues. CDR3 DNA sequence: TGCGCCAGCAGCGGACTAGCGGGAGCCCAAAGGGAGCAGTACTTC. Residues: CASSGLAGAQREQYF.

V is TRBV2 and J is TRBJ2-7, with no clear D. Germline CDR1 SNHLY, CDR2 FYNNEI. V lost 2 bases, J lost 0 bases, and 5 bases lay in between. The CDR3 length is 13 residues. The CDR3 DNA reads TGTGCCAGCAGTGAAAGCGTCTCCTACGAGCAGTACTTC. The encoded protein is CASSESVSYEQYF.

In its sample, this clone was seen a few times. The chain couples TRBV4-3 to TRBJ2-2; D perhaps matches TRBD1 (6 bases). Deletions cut 0 bases from V and 2 bases from J, with 10 bases between. Germline V gives CDR1 LGHNA, CDR2 YSLEER. The CDR3 is 16 amino acids. The CDR3 here is CASSQDSGDNTGELFF. CDR3 coding DNA: TGCGCCAGCAGCCAAGATTCAGGGGATAACACCGGGGAGCTGTTTTTT.

V is TRBV28 and J is TRBJ1-6; weak D call: TRBD1 (5 bases). Between the trimmed V and J ends, which lost 7 bases and 11 bases, there was a span of 18 bases. In germline, CDR1 is MDHEN, CDR2 SYDVKM. The CDR3 is 14 residues long. CDR3 sequence reads: CASKGDKGIPPLHF. In nucleotides, the CDR3 is TGTGCCAGCAAAGGGGATAAGGGAATTCCACCCCTCCACTTT.

The rearrangement uses TRBV6-5 and TRBJ2-7; 8 positions match TRBD1. With V trimmed by 2 bases and J by 5 bases, 8 bases remained unmatched. The CDR3 extends over 15 amino acids. Per germline, CDR1 MNHEY and CDR2 SVGAGI. As DNA, the CDR3 is TGTGCCAGCAGTTACCGGCGGGACAGGCTAAACGAGCAGTACTTC. Translation: CASSYRRDRLNEQYF.

The V and J genes are TRBV5-4 and TRBJ2-1; D remains ambiguous. Trimming pared 0 bases from V and 8 bases from J, leaving 9 bases between. CDR3 length: 13 amino acids. In germline, CDR1 is SGHNT, CDR2 YYREEE (reference sequence). The CDR3 region has the DNA TGTGCCAGCAGCTTGGACTCTCCCTATGAGCAGTTCTTC. Its protein is CASSLDSPYEQFF.